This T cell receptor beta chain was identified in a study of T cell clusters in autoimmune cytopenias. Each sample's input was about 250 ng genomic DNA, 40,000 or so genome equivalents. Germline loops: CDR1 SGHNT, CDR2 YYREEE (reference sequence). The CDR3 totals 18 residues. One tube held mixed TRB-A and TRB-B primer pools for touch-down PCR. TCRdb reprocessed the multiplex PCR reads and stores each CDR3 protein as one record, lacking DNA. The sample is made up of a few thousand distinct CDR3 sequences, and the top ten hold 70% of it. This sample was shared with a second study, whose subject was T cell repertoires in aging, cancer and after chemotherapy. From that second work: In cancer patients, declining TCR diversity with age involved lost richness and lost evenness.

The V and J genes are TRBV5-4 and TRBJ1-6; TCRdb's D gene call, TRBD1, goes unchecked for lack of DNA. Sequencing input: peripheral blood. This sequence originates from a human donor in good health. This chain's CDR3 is CASSFYQGAVGGNSPLHF. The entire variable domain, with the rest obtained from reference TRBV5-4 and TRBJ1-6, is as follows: ETGVTQSPTHLIKTRGQQVTLRCSSQSGHNTVSWYQQALGQGPQFIFQYYREEENGRGNFPPRFSGLQFPNYSSELNVNALELDDSALYLCASSFYQGAVGGNSPLHFGNGTRLTVT.